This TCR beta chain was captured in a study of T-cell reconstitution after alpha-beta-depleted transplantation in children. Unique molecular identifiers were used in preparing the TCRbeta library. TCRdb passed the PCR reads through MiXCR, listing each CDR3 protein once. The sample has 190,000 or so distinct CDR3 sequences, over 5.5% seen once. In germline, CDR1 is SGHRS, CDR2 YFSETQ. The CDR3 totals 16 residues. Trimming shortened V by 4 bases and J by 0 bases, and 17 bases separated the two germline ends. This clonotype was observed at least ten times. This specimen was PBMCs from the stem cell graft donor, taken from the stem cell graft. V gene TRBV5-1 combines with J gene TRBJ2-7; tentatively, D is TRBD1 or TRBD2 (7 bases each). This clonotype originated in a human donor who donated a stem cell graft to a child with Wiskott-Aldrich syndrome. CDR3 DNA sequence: TGCGCCAGCAGCATCTCAGGGGGAGGGAACTCCTACGAGCAGTACTTC. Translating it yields CASSISGGGNSYEQYF.